This TCR beta chain stems from a study of blood T cell repertoires in COVID-19 (TCRdb year 2020). For context, the study as a whole: The collaborator samples originated in the United States, Italy and Spain and spanned the acute and convalescent phases of COVID-19. Where available, HLA class I and class II types were taken from metadata supplied by the sample provider and were not determined by assay-based typing. Samples came from the ongoing ImmuneRACE study (first 160 participants) plus 1,254 subjects from 6 global collaborators. The material from the prospective study consisted of cDNA or gDNA derived from T cells, B-cell-depleted T cells, or PBMCs. The repertoires were released in a freely available public database meant as a resource for research on the immune response to SARS-CoV-2. The dataset comprised deeply sampled blood TCRbeta repertoires from subjects exposed to, actively infected with, or recovered from COVID-19. Sample metadata almost always included a de-identified subject ID, COVID-19 status, age in years and sex. General study outcomes and caveats: The quantity of clinical and demographic metadata differed by source and by participant and was supplied without curation.

Collaborating institutions collected whole blood in K2EDTA tubes following their own protocols. Collaborator samples were shipped for TCRbeta analysis as frozen whole blood, isolated PBMCs, or DNA extracted from either sample type. About this clone: What this receptor recognizes is not known. The record has no base qualities; no much larger clone is one base away.

The immunoSEQ Assay, a bias-controlled multiplex PCR, was used to amplify TCRbeta CDR3 regions from genomic DNA. Turning to the authors' computational methods: Within the assay, amplification of reference gene primers was used to estimate how many nucleated cells each sample contained. Sequence reads were collapsed and filtered to measure the absolute abundance of every unique TCRbeta CDR3 rearrangement. For each sample, productive Simpson clonality was calculated by taking the square root of Simpson's diversity index across productive rearrangements. The immuneACCESS repertoire file appears here via TCRdb, limited to in-frame rearrangements. These files lack a portion of the clones; in checked studies, under half of the deficit traces to unresolved V genes, and the cause of the others is not known. V and J calls and clone size follow that table, whereas D and trimming were derived from the DNA. For this sample there are 100,000 to 120,000 clones; about 88% appear just once. The ten largest account for 3% to 3.5% of the sample.

Spanning cysteine to phenylalanine, the CDR3 consists of 15 amino acids. Of all the DNA, just the CDR3 is kept, 45 bases in frame from base 1. CDR1 and CDR2, looked up from the germline V gene (reference sequence), are SEHNR and FQNEAQ. Here V drops 2 bases and J drops 5 bases, and the junction holds 2 bases not matched to any gene. The sample comprised peripheral blood. This receptor was identified in a woman aged 50 to 65 with acute or convalescent COVID-19. The rearranged chain carries TRBV7-9 and TRBJ1-4; TRBD1 fits 10 bases in the junction. The nucleotide sequence reads TGTGCCAGCAGCTTAAGGACAGGGGGGAATGAAAAACTGTTTTTT. Translated, it gives CASSLRTGGNEKLFF.